This passage covers 12 T cell receptor beta chains from one sample sequenced in a study of CD8 T cells in Susac syndrome (dated by TCRdb to 2018 to 2020). Library creation used the immunoSEQ multiplex PCR assay. RNA was extracted with the RNeasy kit and 0.5 to 1 ug was reverse transcribed using random hexamers. The public reads were reprocessed in TCRdb via fastp at Q25 and MiXCR, keeping in-frame beta chains. Every CDR3 protein is listed once, alongside the most common genes and DNA of its rows. The sample table contains roughly 250,000 distinct CDR3 sequences; only one count was recorded for around 96% of them. Of the sample, approximately 0.1% is held by the ten largest clones. The sequenced sample was CD4+ T cells from PBMCs. All receptors come from a human donor with Susac syndrome.

The gene calls are TRBV18 and TRBJ2-1; a weak D match, TRBD1 (5 bases). The CDR3 totals 14 residues. V lost 1 base, J lost 3 bases, and 7 bases lay in between. Germline CDR1 and CDR2: KGHSH and LQKENI. The DNA of the CDR3 is TGTGCCAGCTCACCACAACAGGACTACAATGAGCAGTTCTTC. It specifies CASSPQQDYNEQFF.

The genes are TRBV29-1 and TRBJ2-5, with 8 bases aligning to TRBD1. CDR3 size: 13 residues. Unmatched junction bases numbered 6, after V lost 4 bases and J lost 5 bases. CDR1 and CDR2 from the germline V gene are SQVTM and ANQGSEA. The CDR3 DNA sequence: TGCAGCGTTGTGGGACAGGTGTTTGAGACCCAGTACTTC. Its protein is CSVVGQVFETQYF.

The CDR3 is CASGGPDNWGYNEQFF. The CDR3 region has the DNA TGTGCCAGCGGCGGGCCGGACAATTGGGGGTACAATGAGCAGTTCTTC. The chain recombines TRBV9 with TRBJ2-1; D is perhaps TRBD1 or TRBD2 (5 bases each). Germline CDR1 SGDLS, CDR2 YYNGEE. V was trimmed by 7 bases and J by 4 bases, leaving 21 bases between them. The CDR3 consists of 16 residues.

This chain connects TRBV19 to TRBJ2-7; TRBD1 might be the D (6 bases). Germline loops: CDR1 LNHDA, CDR2 SQIVND (reference sequence). With 5 bases removed from V and 2 bases from J, the gap between germline ends came to 13 bases. The CDR3 loop spans 14 amino acids. The CDR3 spells CASSAGRGPYEQYF. In nucleotides, the CDR3 is TGTGCCAGTAGTGCCGGCAGGGGCCCCTACGAGCAGTACTTC.

This rearrangement joins TRBV9 to TRBJ2-5; D gene ambiguous. The germline V gene has CDR1 SGDLS and CDR2 YYNGEE. The CDR3 runs 13 residues. The V and J ends lost 5 bases and 2 bases respectively, with 10 bases between them. CDR3: CASSRFSQETQYF. Here the CDR3 DNA reads TGTGCCAGCAGTAGGTTTAGTCAAGAGACCCAGTACTTC.

The chain is built from TRBV12-3 or TRBV12-4 and TRBJ2-1; 13 positions agree with TRBD2. This CDR3 comprises 17 residues. V lost 1 base to trimming and J lost 6 bases; unmatched junction nucleotides: 6. CDR3 protein: CASSLERLAGGFNEQFF. As DNA, the CDR3 is TGTGCCAGCAGTTTAGAGAGACTAGCGGGAGGTTTCAATGAGCAGTTCTTC.

In its sample, this clonotype was seen once. This chain connects TRBV10-3 to TRBJ2-5; 7 bases are shared with TRBD2. With V trimmed by 3 bases and J by 2 bases, 9 bases remained unmatched. The CDR3 totals 16 residues. Germline values: CDR1 ENHRY, CDR2 SYGVKD. The CDR3 loop reads CAISDGISGTQETQYF. The DNA for the CDR3 is TGTGCCATCAGTGACGGAATCAGCGGGACTCAAGAGACCCAGTACTTC.

The rearrangement joins TRBV3-1 to TRBJ1-1; D remains unclear. The germline V and J ends were trimmed by 4 bases and 9 bases, with 12 bases remaining between them. This CDR3 region has 12 residues. Germline lookup yields CDR1 LGHDT and CDR2 YNNKEL (reference sequence). The CDR3 reads CASSRAGDQAFF. The CDR3 coding sequence is TGTGCCAGCAGCCGTGCGGGCGACCAAGCTTTCTTT.

This rearrangement joins TRBV20-1 to TRBJ1-5, with unresolved D. The CDR3 extends over 13 amino acids. The germline V gene has CDR1 DFQATT and CDR2 SNEGSKA (reference sequence). Trimming took off 3 bases at V and 5 bases at J, with 11 bases between the two ends. CDR3 DNA: TGCAGTGCTAGGCTGGACCGCGATCAGCCCCAGCATTTT. Translating gives CSARLDRDQPQHF.

This chain links TRBV6-2 or TRBV6-3 with TRBJ2-5; TRBD2 aligns across 7 bases. V was clipped by 0 bases and J by 5 bases; unmatched bases: 6. Germline assignment: CDR1 MNHEY and CDR2 SVGEGT. The length of the CDR3 is 15 residues. The CDR3 nucleotides are TGTGCCAGCAGTTACTCCGGGACTACATCCGAGACCCAGTACTTC. Amino acids: CASSYSGTTSETQYF.

This clonotype appeared once. The rearrangement joins TRBV20-1 to TRBJ2-3, with 15 bases matching TRBD2. Germline V gene lookup returns CDR1 DFQATT and CDR2 SNEGSKA (reference sequence). Losses at the gene ends were 2 bases for V and 3 bases for J; bases not matched to a gene: 3. This CDR3 spans 16 amino acids. CDR3 sequence: CSARTGTSGRTDTQYF. CDR3 DNA sequence: TGCAGTGCTAGAACCGGGACTAGCGGGAGGACAGATACGCAGTATTTT.

The rearrangement joins TRBV20-1 to TRBJ2-3; 11 nucleotides match TRBD1. Germline trimming cut 6 bases from V and 5 bases from J; bases unmatched to any gene: 4. From germline, CDR1 is DFQATT and CDR2 SNEGSKA (reference sequence). The CDR3 is made up of 13 amino acids. The CDR3 region is CSAGQGAEDTQYF. The CDR3, as DNA: TGCAGTGCCGGACAGGGGGCAGAAGATACGCAGTATTTT.